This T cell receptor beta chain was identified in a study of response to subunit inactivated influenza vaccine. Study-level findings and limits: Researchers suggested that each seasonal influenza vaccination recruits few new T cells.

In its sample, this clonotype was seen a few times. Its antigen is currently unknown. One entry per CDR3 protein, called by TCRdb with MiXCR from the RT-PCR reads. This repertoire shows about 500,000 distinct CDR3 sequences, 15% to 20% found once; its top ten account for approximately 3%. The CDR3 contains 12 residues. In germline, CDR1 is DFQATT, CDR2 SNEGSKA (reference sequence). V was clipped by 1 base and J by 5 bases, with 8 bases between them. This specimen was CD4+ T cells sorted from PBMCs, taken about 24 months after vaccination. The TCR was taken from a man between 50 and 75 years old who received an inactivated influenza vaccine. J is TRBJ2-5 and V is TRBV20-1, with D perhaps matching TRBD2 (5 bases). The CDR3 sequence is CSARGSGETQYF. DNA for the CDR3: TGCAGTGCTAGAGGGTCGGGGGAGACCCAGTACTTC.